These 27 T cell receptor beta chains were all obtained from the same sample, sequenced in a study of blood T cell repertoires in COVID-19. Method: immunoSEQ multiplex PCR; TCRdb's copy keeps in-frame clones and lacks some. Seen here are approximately 340,000 clones, around 90% observed once, and the top ten hold roughly a tenth. What was sequenced was peripheral blood. The receptors shown here come from a man younger than 45 with COVID-19, enrolled during active disease.

The rearrangement links TRBV19 to TRBJ1-1; D might be TRBD1 (5 bases). This CDR3 has 15 residues. Per the germline V gene, CDR1 is LNHDA and CDR2 is SQIVND (reference sequence). V was cut by 6 bases and J by 0 bases, with 14 bases left in between. The CDR3 loop is CASRDISSLNTEAFF. DNA of the CDR3: TGTGCCAGTAGGGACATCTCGTCGCTGAACACTGAAGCTTTCTTT. Full variable domain (rest looked up from reference TRBV19 and TRBJ1-1): DGGITQSPKYLFRKEGQNVTLSCEQNLNHDAMYWYRQDPGQGLRLIYYSQIVNDFQKGDIAEGYSVSREKKESFPLTVTSAQKNPTAFYLCASRDISSLNTEAFFGQGTRLTVV.

This clone was seen once. The V and J genes are TRBV11-3 and TRBJ2-3; the D gene is possibly TRBD2 (6 bases). The CDR3 sequence is 16 residues long. CDR1 is SGHNT and CDR2 is YENEEA in the germline V gene. Trimming cost V 1 base and J 2 bases, with 13 bases left between them. Here the CDR3 reads CASSLGPAGLTDTQYF. DNA of the CDR3: TGTGCCAGCAGCTTAGGGCCAGCGGGCCTCACAGATACGCAGTATTTT.

The chain uses TRBV19 and TRBJ1-1; perhaps TRBD1 as D (6 bases). This CDR3 is built from 13 residues. Germline CDR1 reads LNHDA; CDR2 reads SQIVND (reference sequence). V shed 10 bases and J shed 4 bases, with 16 bases lying between them. This CDR3 is CATKGGAGTEAFF. Here the CDR3 DNA reads TGTGCCACCAAGGGGGGGGCGGGCACTGAAGCTTTCTTT.

The chain has TRBV23-1 and TRBJ2-5, with 8 bases identical to TRBD1. TRBV23-1 falls under the ORF class, with uncertain function. This CDR3 region has 15 residues. Unmatched junction bases numbered 7, after V lost 2 bases and J lost 5 bases. For the CDR3, the DNA is TGCGCCAGCAGTCAAAGGAGGGACAGGATGGAGACCCAGTACTTC. It encodes CASSQRRDRMETQYF.

The rearrangement links TRBV28 to TRBJ1-3, with 9 bases fitting TRBD1. Germline V gene lookup returns CDR1 MDHEN and CDR2 SYDVKM. V dropped 11 bases and J dropped 3; count of bases not matched to a gene: 11. CDR3 length: 15 residues. The chain's CDR3 is CAVTGGSWIGNTIYF. For the CDR3, the DNA is TGTGCCGTAACAGGGGGCTCTTGGATTGGAAACACCATATATTTT.

This clone was counted only a few times. The rearrangement uses TRBV2 and TRBJ2-7; D remains ambiguous. V dropped 2 bases and J dropped 2 bases, with 10 bases sitting between them. Germline V gives CDR1 SNHLY, CDR2 FYNNEI. This CDR3 is built from 14 residues. The CDR3 sequence: CASSEHSRAYEQYF. CDR3 nucleotides: TGTGCCAGCAGTGAACATAGCCGCGCCTACGAGCAGTACTTC.

The V call is TRBV2, the J call TRBJ1-3, with a weak D call TRBD1 (5 bases). Per the germline V gene, CDR1 is SNHLY and CDR2 is FYNNEI. This CDR3 has 13 residues. V lost 10 bases, J lost 2 bases, and 12 bases lay in between. The CDR3, as DNA: TGTGCCACCCAAGACAGCCCTGGAAACACCATATATTTT. This codes for CATQDSPGNTIYF.

This sequence joins TRBV24-1 and TRBJ1-2, with TRBD1 as a possible D gene (6 bases). The CDR3 has 14 amino acids. The V end was cut by 4 bases, the J end by 8 bases, with 16 bases between. Germline V gives CDR1 KGHDR, CDR2 SFDVKD. CDR3 nucleotides: TGTGCCACCAGTGACCGATACAGGGTGACGGGCTACACCTTC. It specifies CATSDRYRVTGYTF.

The V and J genes are TRBV5-4 and TRBJ2-5; TRBD2 agrees at 7 bases. The CDR3 has 14 residues. V gave up 0 bases and J gave up 5 bases; unmatched junction bases: 4. Germline assignment: CDR1 SGHNT and CDR2 YYREEE (reference sequence). Here the CDR3 reads CASSLGQGGETQYF. CDR3 in DNA: TGTGCCAGCAGCTTGGGGCAGGGAGGGGAGACCCAGTACTTC.

This chain joins TRBV4-2 and TRBJ2-3; 8 bases match TRBD2. The V gene's germline CDR1 is LGHNA and CDR2 YNFKEQ. V shed 1 base and J 2 bases; nucleotides not matched to a gene: 8. This CDR3 contains 17 residues. The CDR3 DNA follows: TGTGCCAGCAGCCAAGTGCAAGCGGGGGAGTCCACAGATACGCAGTATTTT. Translated: CASSQVQAGESTDTQYF.

This clone has only one observation. This rearrangement joins TRBV7-9 to TRBJ1-6, with TRBD1 as a possible D gene (6 bases). The CDR3 runs to 17 residues. Germline CDR1 reads SEHNR; CDR2 reads FQNEAQ (reference sequence). Trimming removed 1 base at V and 0 bases at J, with 10 bases between. CDR3: CASSLEQGSSYNSPLHF. CDR3 coding DNA: TGTGCCAGCAGCTTAGAACAGGGAAGCTCCTATAATTCACCCCTCCACTTT.

A few counts support this clone. The V gene is TRBV12-3 or TRBV12-4, the J gene TRBJ1-2, with D maybe TRBD1 (5 bases). This CDR3 is 12 amino acids long. The V and J ends lost 3 bases and 7 bases respectively, with 9 bases between them. The CDR3 DNA follows: TGTGCCAGCAGTTTCCGGACATCTGGCTACACCTTC. Amino acids: CASSFRTSGYTF.

The chain uses TRBV12-3 or TRBV12-4 and TRBJ2-1; D might be TRBD1 (5 bases). CDR3 length equals 13 residues. The ends were cut back, 6 bases at V and 3 bases at J, with 9 bases in the middle. Here the CDR3 DNA reads TGTGCCAGCAGGCAGGGAATCTACAATGAGCAGTTCTTC. It translates to CASRQGIYNEQFF.

J is TRBJ1-5 and V is TRBV19; 10 bases agree with TRBD1. The germline gives CDR1 LNHDA, CDR2 SQIVND (reference sequence). V shed 1 base, J shed 2 bases, and the junction held 2 bases outside the gene matches. The CDR3 spans 16 residues. CDR3 coding DNA: TGTGCCAGTAGTATAGGGGACAGGGGTCGCAATCAGCCCCAGCATTTT. Protein sequence: CASSIGDRGRNQPQHF.

This clone has a single count. This rearrangement joins TRBV15 to TRBJ2-7; D is perhaps TRBD1 (5 bases). The germline CDR1 and CDR2 sequences are LNHNV and YYDKDF (reference sequence). The V and J ends lost 1 base and 3 bases respectively, with 13 bases between them. The CDR3 has 15 amino acids. The CDR3 DNA reads as TGTGCCACCAGCAGAGCCAGGGTCTCAGGCTACGAGCAGTACTTC. This gives the protein CATSRARVSGYEQYF. Drawing the rest from reference TRBV15 and TRBJ2-7, the complete variable domain is DAMVIQNPRYQVTQFGKPVTLSCSQTLNHNVMYWYQQKSSQAPKLLFHYYDKDFNNEADTPDNFQSRRPNTSFCFLDIRSPGLGDTAMYLCATSRARVSGYEQYFGPGTRLTVT.

The V gene is TRBV6-5, the J gene TRBJ1-2; tentative D call: TRBD1 (5 bases). Germline V gene data show CDR1 as MNHEY and CDR2 as SVGAGI. The V end lost 0 bases, the J end lost 3 bases, and 11 bases lay between the germline ends. The CDR3 runs 15 residues. The CDR3 DNA is TGTGCCAGCAGTTACTCGGGCAGGGTCTACTATGGCTACACCTTC. Amino acids: CASSYSGRVYYGYTF.

This clone was seen a handful of times. V and J are TRBV19 and TRBJ1-5, with D tentatively TRBD1 (5 bases). The V end was cut by 0 bases, the J end by 3 bases, with 12 bases between. The CDR3 contains 16 residues. The germline CDR1 and CDR2 sequences are LNHDA and SQIVND (reference sequence). The CDR3 coding sequence is TGTGCCAGTAGTATAGACCGTCAGGGATACAATCAGCCCCAGCATTTT. Its translation is CASSIDRQGYNQPQHF.

The genes are TRBV5-4 and TRBJ2-3, with 14 bases lining up with TRBD2. Germline V lookup: CDR1 SGHNT, CDR2 YYREEE (reference sequence). The CDR3 extends over 17 amino acids. V trimming: 4 bases; J trimming: 5 bases; junction bases outside the gene matches: 9. The CDR3 coding sequence is TGTGCCAGCAGCCTGAGGACTAGCGGGAGGTATAGAGATACGCAGTATTTT. Residues: CASSLRTSGRYRDTQYF.

The J gene is TRBJ2-7, the V gene TRBV2, with 8 bases identical to TRBD1. Germline values: CDR1 SNHLY, CDR2 FYNNEI. V lost 6 bases to trimming and J lost 6 bases; unmatched junction nucleotides: 7. This CDR3 region has 13 residues. As DNA, the CDR3 is TGTGCCAGCAGGTTGGGACAGGAAGTCGAGCAGTACTTC. Translation: CASRLGQEVEQYF.

The chain employs TRBV11-2 and TRBJ2-5, with TRBD2 matching 10 bases. Germline V gene lookup returns CDR1 SGHAT and CDR2 FQNNGV. The J segment lost 8 bases and the V segment lost 10 bases, leaving 4 bases of the junction unmatched. CDR3 length equals 11 residues. CDR3 sequence reads: CATERGGTQYF. CDR3 nucleotide sequence: TGTGCCACCGAGCGGGGGGGCACCCAGTACTTC.

The chain couples TRBV19 to TRBJ1-5; unclear D gene. Deletions cut 0 bases from V and 11 bases from J, with 5 bases between. The germline CDR1 and CDR2 sequences are LNHDA and SQIVND (reference sequence). The CDR3 loop spans 11 amino acids. Written as DNA, the CDR3 is TGTGCCAGTAGTATAGACAGGTCCCAGCATTTT. Amino acids: CASSIDRSQHF.

This chain joins TRBV7-3 and TRBJ2-1; D ambiguous. The germline CDR1 and CDR2 sequences are SGHTA and FQGTGA. V was shortened by 1 base and J by 0 bases, with 7 bases between the two germline ends. This CDR3 region has 15 residues. CDR3 nucleotide sequence: TGTGCCAGCAGCTTAATAGATAGCTCCTACAATGAGCAGTTCTTC. This codes for CASSLIDSSYNEQFF.

This clone appeared once. This chain links TRBV19 with TRBJ2-7, with no clear D. CDR3 length: 15 amino acids. Trimming cost V 8 bases and J 1 base, with 18 bases left between them. The germline V gene encodes CDR1 LNHDA and CDR2 SQIVND (reference sequence). The CDR3 protein is CASQRSHGESYEQYF. As DNA, the CDR3 is TGTGCCAGTCAGCGATCGCACGGAGAGTCCTACGAGCAGTACTTC.

This sequence joins TRBV7-9 and TRBJ1-4, with D perhaps TRBD1 (5 bases). Germline loops: CDR1 SEHNR, CDR2 FQNEAQ (reference sequence). With 2 bases removed from V and 0 bases from J, the gap between germline ends came to 10 bases. The CDR3 consists of 16 residues. The CDR3 loop is CASSLIGGSTNEKLFF. The CDR3 DNA reads TGTGCCAGCAGCTTAATCGGGGGTTCAACTAATGAAAAACTGTTTTTT. The full variable domain, its missing parts supplied by reference TRBV7-9 and TRBJ1-4, is DTGVSQNPRHKITKRGQNVTFRCDPISEHNRLYWYRQTLGQGPEFLTYFQNEAQLEKSRLLSDRFSAERPKGSFSTLEIQRTEQGDSAMYLCASSLIGGSTNEKLFFGSGTQLSVL.

The V gene is TRBV2, the J gene TRBJ1-1, with 9 bases matching TRBD1. The CDR3 sequence is 12 residues long. Germline V lookup: CDR1 SNHLY, CDR2 FYNNEI. The trim removed 6 bases at V and 11 bases at J, leaving 7 bases unmatched. CDR3 residues: CASSPGQGIAFF. CDR3 sequence (DNA): TGTGCCAGCAGCCCGGGACAGGGTATCGCTTTCTTT.

This clone was recorded a few times. The CDR3 protein is CASSGRQGAGGNTIYF. The CDR3 nucleotides read TGTGCCAGCAGCGGTAGGCAGGGGGCCGGTGGAAACACCATATATTTT. This chain connects TRBV9 to TRBJ1-3; 8 positions match TRBD1. CDR3 length equals 16 residues. In germline, CDR1 is SGDLS, CDR2 YYNGEE. V was pared by 3 bases and J by 3 bases, with 8 bases of the junction left unmatched.

The chain combines TRBV6-2 or TRBV6-3 with TRBJ2-7; maybe TRBD1 (6 bases). CDR1 and CDR2 (germline): MNHEY, SVGEGT. This CDR3 is 13 amino acids long. The ends were cut back, 5 bases at V and 4 bases at J, with 12 bases in the middle. CDR3 residues: CASSKDRLYEQYF. The CDR3 bases are TGTGCCAGCAGTAAAGACAGGTTGTACGAGCAGTACTTC.